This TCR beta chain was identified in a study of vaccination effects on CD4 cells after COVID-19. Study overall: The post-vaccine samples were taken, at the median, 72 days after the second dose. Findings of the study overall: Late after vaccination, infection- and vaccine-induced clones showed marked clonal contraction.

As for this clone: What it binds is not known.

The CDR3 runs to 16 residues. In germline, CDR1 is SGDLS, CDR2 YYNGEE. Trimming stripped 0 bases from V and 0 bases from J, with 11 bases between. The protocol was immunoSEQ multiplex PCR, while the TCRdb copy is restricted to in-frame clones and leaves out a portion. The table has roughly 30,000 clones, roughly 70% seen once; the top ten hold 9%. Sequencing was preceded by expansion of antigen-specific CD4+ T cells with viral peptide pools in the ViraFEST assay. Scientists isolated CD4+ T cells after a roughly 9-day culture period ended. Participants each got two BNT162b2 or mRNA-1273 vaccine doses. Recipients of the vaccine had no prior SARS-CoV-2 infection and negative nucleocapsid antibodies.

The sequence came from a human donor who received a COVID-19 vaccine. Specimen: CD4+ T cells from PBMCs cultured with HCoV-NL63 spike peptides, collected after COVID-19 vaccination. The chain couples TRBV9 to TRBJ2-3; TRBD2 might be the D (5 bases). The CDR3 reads CASSVGTRTSTDTQYF. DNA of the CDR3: TGTGCCAGCAGCGTAGGTACTAGAACTAGCACAGATACGCAGTATTTT.